These 28 T cell receptor beta chains came from one sample sequenced in a study of regulatory T cells in long-lasting Graves disease. Relying on iRepertoire HTBI primers and Arm-PCR of CDR3 regions, the team built TCR beta libraries. In TCRdb, the multiplex PCR reads were re-called with MiXCR into one record per CDR3 protein. Of hundreds of thousands of distinct CDR3 sequences detected, around 16% appear once; the ten largest clones hold roughly 25%. Time point of the sample: newly diagnosed GD, antithyroid drugs for less than 3 months. Isolated PBMC RNA provided the starting material for the TCR library. These data were also filed under a second study, of T cells in Graves' hyperthyroidism and ophthalmopathy.

Sequenced here: peripheral blood mononuclear cells (PBMCs), sampled at new diagnosis, from a patient treated with antithyroid drugs. All receptors derive from a woman aged 40-65 years with Graves disease.

V gene TRBV10-2 combines with J gene TRBJ1-2; D is unclear. This CDR3 contains 13 residues. Germline lookup yields CDR1 WSHSY and CDR2 SAAADI. V was shortened by 2 bases and J by 3 bases, with 7 bases between the two germline ends. For the CDR3, the DNA is TGCGCCAGCAGTGAGCTCAAGTACTATGGCTACACCTTC. It yields the protein CASSELKYYGYTF.

This clonotype showed up many times. Sequence at one end of the junction differs from germline and may be a read error. This sequence joins TRBV7-9 and TRBJ1-2; D perhaps matches TRBD1 (5 bases). The germline V gene has CDR1 SEHNR and CDR2 FQNEAQ (reference sequence). The CDR3 is 13 residues long. The CDR3 DNA is TGTGCCAGCAGTTTAGTCGGGGGCTATGGCTACACCTTC. Translating gives CASSLVGGYGYTF. Filled out from reference TRBV7-9 and TRBJ1-2, the complete variable domain reads DTGVSQNPRHKITKRGQNVTFRCDPISEHNRLYWYRQTLGQGPEFLTYFQNEAQLEKSRLLSDRFSAERPKGSFSTLEIQRTEQGDSAMYLCASSLVGGYGYTFGSGTRLTVV.

This clonotype showed up many times. The CDR3 loop reads CASSLRGGETQYF. CDR3 bases: TGTGCCAGCAGCTTAAGAGGAGGCGAGACCCAGTACTTC. V is TRBV7-3 and J is TRBJ2-5; D is perhaps TRBD2 (5 bases). V lost 1 base and J 5 bases, leaving 8 bases between the germline ends. Per germline, CDR1 SGHTA and CDR2 FQGTGA. CDR3 length equals 13 residues.

The table lists this clonotype with many counts. J is TRBJ2-1 and V is TRBV10-3; 8 positions agree with TRBD1. V lost 1 base to trimming and J lost 5 bases; unmatched junction nucleotides: 1. From germline, CDR1 is ENHRY and CDR2 SYGVKD. This CDR3 comprises 14 residues. The CDR3 DNA reads as TGTGCCATCAGTGAGTGGGGACAGGACAATGAGCAGTTCTTC. Its translation: CAISEWGQDNEQFF.

This clonotype was observed a few times. The chain employs TRBV7-2 and TRBJ1-6; weak D call: TRBD1 (6 bases). V dropped 5 bases and J dropped 9 bases, with 14 bases sitting between them. CDR1 SGHTA and CDR2 FQGNSA come from the germline V gene. This CDR3 spans 14 amino acids. CDR3 in DNA: TGTGCCAGCAGCACCCAGGGGAGCATTTCACCCCTCCACTTT. Protein: CASSTQGSISPLHF.

This clonotype has at least ten counts. The chain employs TRBV12-3 or TRBV12-4 and TRBJ2-1; 10 positions match TRBD2. The CDR3 totals 15 residues. With V trimmed by 6 bases and J by 9 bases, 11 bases remained unmatched. The CDR3 here is CASSLAVAGGSEQFF. The CDR3, as DNA: TGTGCCAGCAGCCTCGCGGTAGCGGGGGGTAGTGAGCAGTTCTTC.

The chain joins TRBV28 to TRBJ2-7; TRBD2 might be the D (6 bases). This CDR3 region has 15 residues. Germline V gene data show CDR1 as MDHEN and CDR2 as SYDVKM. Trimming left V 6 bases short and J 5 bases short, with 20 bases between. The CDR3 DNA reads TGTGCCAGCAGCCCTGGGTGGGGCCCGGGAGACGAGCAGTACTTC. Its protein product is CASSPGWGPGDEQYF.

The V and J genes are TRBV19 and TRBJ1-4; D is perhaps TRBD1 (6 bases). The CDR3 has 14 residues. Germline V CDR1 and CDR2: LNHDA, SQIVND (reference sequence). Trimming took 9 bases from V and 0 from J, leaving 11 bases between them. Here the CDR3 reads CASWTASTNEKLFF. The CDR3 region has the DNA TGTGCCAGCTGGACAGCCTCAACTAATGAAAAACTGTTTTTT.

This clonotype occurred a few times. The chain uses TRBV6-1 and TRBJ1-4; D is unresolved. V shed 8 bases and J shed 0 bases, with 10 bases lying between them. The CDR3 runs 14 residues. Germline CDR1 reads MNHNS; CDR2 reads SASEGT. For the CDR3, the DNA is TGTGCCAGCGGGCCTATGGCAACTAATGAAAAACTGTTTTTT. Residues: CASGPMATNEKLFF.

This clonotype was recorded many times. An end of the junction does not agree with germline; a read error may underlie this. The chain has TRBV2 and TRBJ1-1, with 9 bases matching TRBD1. CDR1 is SNHLY and CDR2 is FYNNEI in the germline V gene. CDR3 length: 15 residues. CDR3 DNA sequence: TGTACCAGCGAACATCCGGGACAGGGTTTTTCTGAAGCTTTCTTT. As protein: CTSEHPGQGFSEAFF.

This clonotype was counted only a few times. The chain is built from TRBV12-3 or TRBV12-4 and TRBJ2-7; D not resolved. CDR3 length: 13 residues. V was cut by 1 base and J by 7 bases, with 11 bases left in between. The CDR3 nucleotides read TGTGCCAGCAGTTTAGGGCTGACCTCTGAGCAGTACTTC. Translated: CASSLGLTSEQYF.

Many counts were recorded for this clonotype. The chain is built from TRBV18 and TRBJ1-5; no clear D. Trimming stripped 8 bases from V and 3 bases from J, with 11 bases between. The germline CDR1 and CDR2 sequences are KGHSH and LQKENI. This CDR3 contains 13 residues. CDR3 in amino acids: CASSPGNNQPQHF. DNA for the CDR3: TGTGCCAGCAGTCCTGGGAACAATCAGCCCCAGCATTTT.

As for this clonotype: One end of the junction fails to match germline, which may point to a read error. The rearrangement uses TRBV19 and TRBJ1-6, with TRBD1 matching 9 bases. CDR1 is LNHDA, CDR2 SQIVND, per germline (reference sequence). The length of the CDR3 is 18 residues. DNA for the CDR3: TGTGCCAGTAGTACCACAGGGGGCCGGAGCTCCTATGATTCACCCCTCCACTTT. Its translation is CASSTTGGRSSYDSPLHF.

This clonotype was counted many times. The chain recombines TRBV3-1 with TRBJ2-1, with 12 bases lining up with TRBD2. The V segment lost 1 base and the J segment 7 bases; nucleotides outside the gene matches: 2. The germline V gene encodes CDR1 LGHDT and CDR2 YNNKEL (reference sequence). The CDR3 contains 15 residues. CDR3 amino acids: CASSQGLAGVNEQFF. CDR3 DNA: TGTGCCAGCAGCCAAGGACTAGCGGGGGTAAATGAGCAGTTCTTC.

CDR3 nucleotides: TGTGCCAGCTCACCCGCGACAGGATATAGCAATCAGCCCCAGCATTTT. Protein product: CASSPATGYSNQPQHF. The chain joins TRBV18 to TRBJ1-5, with D perhaps matching TRBD1 (6 bases). The V and J ends lost 3 bases and 0 bases respectively, with 12 bases between them. Germline CDR1 KGHSH, CDR2 LQKENI. The CDR3 consists of 16 residues.

This clonotype was seen a handful of times. The V gene is TRBV3-1, the J gene TRBJ2-1; 11 positions match TRBD2. The CDR3 is 15 residues long. In germline, CDR1 is LGHDT, CDR2 YNNKEL (reference sequence). Trimming cost V 3 bases and J 11 bases; bases outside gene matches: 9. Written as DNA, the CDR3 is TGTGCCAGCAGCCACCCGGGACTAGCGGCACCTAAGCAGTTCTTC. Amino acids: CASSHPGLAAPKQFF.

The rearrangement links TRBV30 to TRBJ1-2, with D possibly being TRBD1 (5 bases). The CDR3 loop spans 10 amino acids. The V and J ends lost 5 bases and 8 bases respectively, with 9 bases between them. CDR1 is GTSNPN, CDR2 SVGIG, per germline (reference sequence). The CDR3 sequence: CAWFGGGYTF. CDR3 coding DNA: TGTGCCTGGTTTGGGGGAGGCTACACCTTC. The entire variable domain, with the rest obtained from reference TRBV30 and TRBJ1-2, is as follows: SQTIHQWPATLVQPVGSPLSLECTVEGTSNPNLYWYRQAAGRGLQLLFYSVGIGQISSEVPQNLSASRPQDRQFILSSKKLLLSDSGFYLCAWFGGGYTFGSGTRLTVV.

In this sample, this clonotype turned up a few times. V is TRBV20-1 and J is TRBJ1-5; perhaps TRBD1 as D (5 bases). CDR1 and CDR2 from the germline V gene are DFQATT and SNEGSKA (reference sequence). Between the trimmed V and J ends, which lost 6 bases and 4 bases, there was a span of 10 bases. The CDR3 has 12 amino acids. The CDR3 loop reads CSALRGNQPQHF. CDR3 nucleotide sequence: TGCAGTGCCCTCCGGGGGAATCAGCCCCAGCATTTT.

The gene calls are TRBV30 and TRBJ1-6, with a tentative D call TRBD1 (6 bases). In germline, CDR1 is GTSNPN, CDR2 SVGIG (reference sequence). This CDR3 spans 13 amino acids. Between the trimmed V and J ends, which lost 5 bases and 7 bases, there was a span of 12 bases. The CDR3: CAWGTFNNSPLHF. CDR3 coding DNA: TGTGCCTGGGGGACATTCAACAATTCACCCCTCCACTTT.

This clonotype showed up just a few times. J is TRBJ2-2 and V is TRBV19; a possible D gene is TRBD2 (6 bases). Per the germline V gene, CDR1 is LNHDA and CDR2 is SQIVND (reference sequence). Deletions cut 2 bases from V and 8 bases from J, with 15 bases between. There are 15 residues in the CDR3. The CDR3 nucleotides are TGTGCCAGTAGTATAAATAGGGGACTCAGGGGGGAGCTGTTTTTT. Residues: CASSINRGLRGELFF.

The chain is built from TRBV5-1 and TRBJ2-7; 9 nucleotides match TRBD1. Germline assignment: CDR1 SGHRS and CDR2 YFSETQ. With V trimmed by 4 bases and J by 2 bases, 13 bases remained unmatched. This CDR3 region has 17 residues. CDR3 nucleotide sequence: TGCGCCAGCAGCCGTCCCGGGACAGGGTTCGAGGCCTACGAGCAGTACTTC. Its translation is CASSRPGTGFEAYEQYF.

This clonotype occurred many times. The CDR3: CASSLFRYTEAFF. The CDR3 nucleotides read TGTGCCAGCAGTTTATTTCGGTACACTGAAGCTTTCTTT. This chain links TRBV27 with TRBJ1-1; D gene ambiguous. Germline CDR1 is MNHEY and CDR2 is SMNVEV (reference sequence). V dropped 1 base and J dropped 3 bases, with 6 bases sitting between them. The CDR3 loop spans 13 amino acids.

This rearrangement joins TRBV27 to TRBJ1-6; D not certain. With 6 bases removed from V and 14 bases from J, the gap between germline ends came to 17 bases. Looked up from germline, CDR1 is MNHEY and CDR2 is SMNVEV (reference sequence). The CDR3 is 13 residues long. The CDR3 coding sequence is TGTGCCAGCAGCCCGGCCTCTGTTCCGGCCCTCCACTTT. This codes for CASSPASVPALHF.

The rearrangement uses TRBV5-1 and TRBJ2-7, with 8 bases fitting TRBD2. V dropped 6 bases and J dropped 0; count of bases not matched to a gene: 5. CDR3 size: 14 residues. Germline-derived CDR1 and CDR2 are SGHRS and YFSETQ. CDR3 DNA: TGCGCCAGCAATCGCGGGGGGACCTCCTACGAGCAGTACTTC. As protein: CASNRGGTSYEQYF.

Worth noting for this clonotype: A single base separates this from a much larger clone, so it may be a read error. V is TRBV2 and J is TRBJ2-7, with D uncertain. V was clipped by 5 bases and J by 4 bases, with 12 bases between them. CDR1 SNHLY and CDR2 FYNNEI come from the germline V gene. The CDR3 totals 13 residues. The CDR3 DNA reads as TGTGCCAGCAGTTACTCGATGGGATACGAGCAGTACTTC. It specifies CASSYSMGYEQYF.

This chain links TRBV5-6 with TRBJ1-6; a weak D match, TRBD1 (6 bases). The germline V gene has CDR1 SGHDT and CDR2 YYEEEE. V lost 4 bases and J lost 7, with 15 bases in between. The CDR3 totals 15 residues. The CDR3 spells CASSPTEGENSPLHF. The CDR3 DNA reads as TGTGCCAGCAGCCCGACCGAGGGGGAAAATTCACCCCTCCACTTT.

Concerning this clonotype itself: This may be a read error, as it is one base from a much larger clone. The DNA for the CDR3 is TGTGCCAGCAGCCAAGATGTGACGCTGGAAAAACTGTTTTTT. It yields the protein CASSQDVTLEKLFF. J is TRBJ1-4 and V is TRBV3-1, with D hard to call. Trimming cost V 0 bases and J 8 bases, with 10 bases left between them. From germline, CDR1 is LGHDT and CDR2 YNNKEL (reference sequence). The CDR3 contains 14 residues.

This clonotype was observed many times. No conserved phenylalanine or tryptophan ends this CDR3, so it is likely a read error. The CDR3 reads CASSYGTGAPHTEAFL. The CDR3 region has the DNA TGTGCCAGCAGTTACGGGACAGGGGCTCCCCATACTGAAGCTTTCCTT. The genes are TRBV6-5 and TRBJ1-1; TRBD1 matches at 10 bases. Germline CDR1 is MNHEY and CDR2 is SVGAGI. This CDR3 region has 16 residues. Trimming removed 2 bases from V and 5 bases from J; junction bases left unmatched: 8.